The 30 T cell receptor beta chains in this list originate from one sample, sequenced in a study of T-cell reconstitution after alpha-beta-depleted transplantation in children. TCRbeta library preparation incorporated unique molecular identifiers. TCRdb reanalysed the PCR reads using MiXCR and keeps one entry per CDR3 protein. The data contain a few hundred thousand distinct CDR3 sequences, approximately 10% of them singletons. Sequencing was performed on PBMCs from the stem cell graft donor, taken from the stem cell graft. These receptors all stem from a human donor who donated a stem cell graft to a child with acute lymphoblastic leukemia.

The chain recombines TRBV12-3 or TRBV12-4 with TRBJ2-5; D possibly corresponds to TRBD1 (5 bases). This CDR3 contains 14 residues. V lost 6 bases and J 1 base, leaving 12 bases between the germline ends. Written as DNA, the CDR3 is TGTGCCAGCAGACCTACAGGTTCCCAAGAGACCCAGTACTTC. Protein sequence: CASRPTGSQETQYF.

The chain joins TRBV12-3 or TRBV12-4 to TRBJ1-4; D call uncertain. CDR3 length: 11 residues. V lost 6 bases and J lost 7, with 6 bases in between. The CDR3 reads CASRLTEKLFF. CDR3 sequence (DNA): TGTGCCAGCAGGCTCACTGAAAAACTGTTTTTT.

This clonotype was seen ten or more times. The chain combines TRBV5-1 with TRBJ2-1, with D perhaps being TRBD1 or TRBD2 (5 bases each). The V end lost 0 bases, the J end lost 7 bases, and 11 bases lay between the germline ends. CDR1 and CDR2 (germline): SGHRS, YFSETQ. The CDR3 length is 14 residues. The CDR3 spells CASSLGDALNEQFF. CDR3 bases: TGCGCCAGCAGCTTGGGGGACGCATTGAATGAGCAGTTCTTC.

The chain employs TRBV7-2 and TRBJ2-3, with TRBD2 identical over 8 bases. This CDR3 has 18 amino acids. With 4 bases clipped from V and 3 bases from J, the junction kept 15 bases outside the gene matches. CDR1 and CDR2 from the germline V gene are SGHTA and FQGNSA. The CDR3 loop is CASSSARFGGRRTDTQYF. The CDR3 DNA reads TGTGCCAGCAGCTCAGCCCGTTTTGGCGGGAGGAGGACAGATACGCAGTATTTT. The variable domain in full, with the rest retrieved from reference TRBV7-2 and TRBJ2-3, is GAGVSQSPSNKVTEKGKDVELRCDPISGHTALYWYRQSLGQGLEFLIYFQGNSAPDKSGLPSDRFSAERTGGSVSTLTIQRTQQEDSAVYLCASSSARFGGRRTDTQYFGPGTRLTVL.

This clonotype was counted ten times or more. The V gene is TRBV9, the J gene TRBJ2-1; 8 bases line up with TRBD2. Germline CDR1 and CDR2: SGDLS and YYNGEE. The CDR3 sequence is 16 residues long. The trim removed 0 bases at V and 3 bases at J, leaving 5 bases unmatched. CDR3 sequence: CASSVGGGRSYNEQFF. CDR3 in DNA: TGTGCCAGCAGCGTAGGGGGCGGGAGGAGCTACAATGAGCAGTTCTTC.

This clonotype was observed a handful of times. This chain joins TRBV4-1 and TRBJ1-3; TRBD1 matches 8 bases. Germline lookup yields CDR1 MGHRA and CDR2 YSYEKL. The CDR3 length is 16 residues. V was pared by 3 bases and J by 2 bases, with 6 bases of the junction left unmatched. The CDR3 coding sequence is TGCGCCAGCAGCCACGACCGACAGGGGACTGGAAACACCATATATTTT. Its protein product is CASSHDRQGTGNTIYF.

V gene TRBV20-1 combines with J gene TRBJ2-7; D is ambiguous. V was cut by 1 base and J by 6 bases, with 7 bases left in between. The CDR3 covers 11 residues. From germline, CDR1 is DFQATT and CDR2 SNEGSKA (reference sequence). CDR3 bases: TGCAGTGCTAGAGCCACCCCCGAGCAGTACTTC. It translates to CSARATPEQYF.

J is TRBJ2-7 and V is TRBV20-1; TRBD2 matches 8 bases. The length of the CDR3 is 15 residues. CDR1 and CDR2 from the germline V gene are DFQATT and SNEGSKA (reference sequence). The J segment lost 5 bases and the V segment lost 1 base, leaving 10 bases of the junction unmatched. The CDR3 region has the DNA TGCAGTGCTAGAGTGGGCGGGAGGCCCCCCCACGAGCAGTACTTC. It encodes CSARVGGRPPHEQYF.

A few counts support this clonotype. The genes are TRBV6-2 or TRBV6-3 and TRBJ2-1; D gene unclear. The CDR3 spans 16 residues. V lost 7 bases and J 5 bases, leaving 21 bases between the germline ends. CDR1 is MNHEY and CDR2 is SVGEGT in the germline V gene. CDR3 in DNA: TGTGCCAGCATCCCGGGTCGGCTCGGTGGGGACAATGAGCAGTTCTTC. It encodes CASIPGRLGGDNEQFF.

This clonotype was observed many times. The chain is built from TRBV29-1 and TRBJ2-7; tentatively, D is TRBD1 (6 bases). V shed 6 bases and J shed 4 bases, with 19 bases lying between them. CDR1 SQVTM and CDR2 ANQGSEA come from the germline V gene. The CDR3 is made up of 14 amino acids. CDR3 sequence: CSVNLQGSIYEQYF. The CDR3 DNA sequence: TGCAGCGTGAACCTACAGGGATCGATATACGAGCAGTACTTC.

This clonotype was observed a few times. V is TRBV20-1 and J is TRBJ2-5; the D gene could be TRBD1 or TRBD2 (6 bases each). The germline gives CDR1 DFQATT, CDR2 SNEGSKA (reference sequence). V was shortened by 1 base and J by 6 bases, with 27 bases between the two germline ends. The length of the CDR3 is 18 residues. The CDR3 DNA sequence: TGCAGTGCTAGAGGTCAGGTGGGACACTTAAAGGCGGGAAAGACCCAGTACTTC. Translation gives CSARGQVGHLKAGKTQYF.

In its sample, this clonotype was seen a few times. The genes are TRBV12-3 or TRBV12-4 and TRBJ1-5; a weak D match, TRBD1 (5 bases). The length of the CDR3 is 14 residues. V lost 6 bases and J 5 bases, leaving 14 bases between the germline ends. DNA for the CDR3: TGTGCCAGCAGGTCTACAGGTAGTTATCAGCCCCAGCATTTT. As protein: CASRSTGSYQPQHF.

Comment on this clonotype: The CDR3 ends on some other residue instead of the conserved phenylalanine or tryptophan, so this is likely a read error. The chain has TRBV7-2 and TRBJ2-7, with 8 bases matching TRBD2. This CDR3 has 16 amino acids. In germline, CDR1 is SGHTA, CDR2 FQGNSA. V shed 5 bases and J 0 bases; nucleotides not matched to a gene: 9. The CDR3 sequence: CASSVGAGVSSYEQYL. In DNA form, the CDR3 reads TGTGCCAGCAGCGTTGGAGCGGGGGTGAGCTCCTACGAGCAGTACCTC.

This clonotype was detected only a few times. The V call is TRBV7-8, the J call TRBJ2-1, with 11 bases that match TRBD1. CDR1 and CDR2 (germline): SGHVS, FQNEAQ. With V trimmed by 2 bases and J by 4 bases, 4 bases remained unmatched. The CDR3 is 16 residues long. This CDR3 is CASSLQDRGLYNEQFF. The CDR3 DNA follows: TGTGCCAGCAGCTTACAGGACAGGGGGCTATACAATGAGCAGTTCTTC.

The chain has TRBV5-6 and TRBJ2-5; tentatively, D is TRBD2 (6 bases). Looked up from germline, CDR1 is SGHDT and CDR2 is YYEEEE. V lost 0 bases and J 2 bases, leaving 11 bases between the germline ends. CDR3 length equals 15 residues. The CDR3, as DNA: TGTGCCAGCAGCTTGGTTGTGGGAGGTCAAGAGACCCAGTACTTC. Its protein is CASSLVVGGQETQYF. The variable domain in full, with the rest retrieved from reference TRBV5-6 and TRBJ2-5, is DAGVTQSPTHLIKTRGQQVTLRCSPKSGHDTVSWYQQALGQGPQFIFQYYEEEERQRGNFPDRFSGHQFPNYSSELNVNALLLGDSALYLCASSLVVGGQETQYFGPGTRLLVL.

The gene calls are TRBV13 and TRBJ2-7; 11 bases are a match to TRBD2. CDR3 length equals 16 residues. CDR1 is PRHDT and CDR2 is FYEKMQ in the germline V gene (reference sequence). J lost 4 bases, V lost 5 bases, and 10 bases had no gene match. CDR3 DNA: TGTGCCAGCAGCCTAAACTCCGGGACTAGCGGTTACGAGCAGTACTTC. Protein: CASSLNSGTSGYEQYF.

V gene TRBV27 combines with J gene TRBJ1-2, with D perhaps TRBD1 (6 bases). This CDR3 has 13 residues. Germline V gene data show CDR1 as MNHEY and CDR2 as SMNVEV (reference sequence). V lost 3 bases and J lost 8, with 13 bases in between. CDR3: CASSFNSGGGYTF. In nucleotides, the CDR3 is TGTGCCAGCAGTTTTAACTCGGGGGGCGGCTACACCTTC.

Written as DNA, the CDR3 is TGTGCCAGCAGTCCCGGGGGTACTCTAAACTATGGCTACACCTTC. This sequence encodes CASSPGGTLNYGYTF. The chain has TRBV27 and TRBJ1-2; tentatively, D is TRBD1 (5 bases). CDR3 length: 15 residues. V lost 5 bases and J lost 2, with 15 bases in between. Germline CDR1 MNHEY, CDR2 SMNVEV (reference sequence).

This rearrangement joins TRBV5-1 to TRBJ1-3; the D gene is possibly TRBD1 (5 bases). Trimming pared 0 bases from V and 0 bases from J, leaving 16 bases between. Looked up from germline, CDR1 is SGHRS and CDR2 is YFSETQ. The CDR3 has 18 amino acids. CDR3 residues: CASSLGDGPIHSGNTIYF. The CDR3 nucleotides read TGCGCCAGCAGCTTGGGGGACGGGCCAATACACTCTGGAAACACCATATATTTT.

This clonotype was detected only a few times. This sequence joins TRBV20-1 and TRBJ1-6; the D is unclear. V lost 7 bases to trimming and J lost 10 bases, with 5 bases between them. There are 9 residues in the CDR3. CDR1 and CDR2 (germline): DFQATT, SNEGSKA (reference sequence). CDR3 loop: CSGGSPLHF. In DNA form, the CDR3 reads TGCAGTGGCGGCTCACCCCTCCACTTT.

V gene TRBV5-5 combines with J gene TRBJ2-1; possibly TRBD1 for D (6 bases). V was cut by 0 bases and J by 4 bases, with 11 bases left in between. The CDR3 sequence is 15 residues long. The germline V gene encodes CDR1 SGHKS and CDR2 YYEKEE (reference sequence). Here the CDR3 reads CASSLEGQKYNEQFF. CDR3 sequence (DNA): TGTGCCAGCAGCTTGGAAGGACAGAAATACAATGAGCAGTTCTTC.

The sample holds many counts of this clonotype. This chain links TRBV20-1 with TRBJ1-1, with D uncertain. Trimming shortened V by 0 bases and J by 1 base, and 15 bases separated the two germline ends. Germline V gives CDR1 DFQATT, CDR2 SNEGSKA (reference sequence). This CDR3 is 16 amino acids long. For the CDR3, the DNA is TGCAGTGCTAGAGACGCGATCCTAACCCCGAACACTGAAGCTTTCTTT. Its translation is CSARDAILTPNTEAFF.

This clonotype was seen more than once but under ten times. This chain joins TRBV12-3 or TRBV12-4 and TRBJ2-1, with TRBD2 as a possible D gene (5 bases). The CDR3 length is 15 residues. V lost 3 bases and J lost 3, with 12 bases in between. CDR3 residues: CASSFKRKVYNEQFF. The CDR3 DNA reads TGTGCCAGCAGTTTCAAGCGGAAGGTCTACAATGAGCAGTTCTTC.

The chain employs TRBV10-3 and TRBJ2-4; TRBD1 aligns across 10 bases. CDR3 length: 15 residues. J lost 8 bases, V lost 3 bases, and 7 bases had no gene match. Per germline, CDR1 ENHRY and CDR2 SYGVKD. Here the CDR3 DNA reads TGTGCCATCAGTGATCCCGGACAGGGGGGAGACATTCAGTACTTC. Its protein product is CAISDPGQGGDIQYF.

The V call is TRBV19, the J call TRBJ1-1; tentatively, D is TRBD1 (5 bases). CDR3 length: 14 amino acids. The germline V gene has CDR1 LNHDA and CDR2 SQIVND (reference sequence). V was cut by 5 bases and J by 7 bases, with 17 bases left in between. The CDR3 is CASSHRDGPREAFF. DNA for the CDR3: TGTGCCAGTAGTCATCGGGACGGGCCTCGTGAAGCTTTCTTT.

This clonotype was detected many times. The V gene is TRBV10-3, the J gene TRBJ2-7; 11 bases line up with TRBD2. Germline values: CDR1 ENHRY, CDR2 SYGVKD. Unmatched junction bases numbered 2, after V lost 7 bases and J lost 0 bases. This CDR3 comprises 14 residues. CDR3 amino acids: CAIMGTSGSYEQYF. CDR3 coding DNA: TGTGCCATCATGGGGACTAGCGGCTCCTACGAGCAGTACTTC.

This clonotype appeared many times. This CDR3 reads CATSDFSDRDTQYF. The CDR3 nucleotides read TGTGCCACCAGTGATTTCTCCGATCGGGATACGCAGTATTTT. This chain uses TRBV24-1 with TRBJ2-3, with no clear D. This CDR3 region has 14 residues. From germline, CDR1 is KGHDR and CDR2 SFDVKD. The V end lost 1 base, the J end lost 6 bases, and 10 bases lay between the germline ends.

This clonotype was found many times. This sequence joins TRBV5-1 and TRBJ1-1; D may be TRBD1 (6 bases). With 3 bases removed from V and 0 bases from J, the gap between germline ends came to 9 bases. From germline, CDR1 is SGHRS and CDR2 YFSETQ. CDR3 length equals 14 residues. CDR3 nucleotide sequence: TGCGCCAGCAGCTGGGGACAATTGAACACTGAAGCTTTCTTT. Translated: CASSWGQLNTEAFF.

In its sample, this clonotype was seen a few times. CDR3 sequence: CASSPPGTGFFLDGYTF. The CDR3 coding sequence is TGTGCCAGCAGCCCCCCCGGGACAGGGTTTTTTCTAGATGGCTACACCTTC. The chain links TRBV7-2 to TRBJ1-2, with 9 bases that match TRBD1. CDR1 is SGHTA, CDR2 FQGNSA, per germline. The CDR3 totals 17 residues. The junction had 16 bases not matched to a gene; V was cut back by 5 bases and J by 6 bases.

The V call is TRBV25-1, the J call TRBJ2-7; TRBD1 might be the D (6 bases). V dropped 4 bases and J dropped 6 bases, with 16 bases sitting between them. This CDR3 has 14 amino acids. CDR1 and CDR2 (germline): MGHDK, SYGVNS. The CDR3 DNA is TGTGCCAGCAGTGGGGGGACACCTCGGGGCGAGCAGTACTTC. This codes for CASSGGTPRGEQYF.